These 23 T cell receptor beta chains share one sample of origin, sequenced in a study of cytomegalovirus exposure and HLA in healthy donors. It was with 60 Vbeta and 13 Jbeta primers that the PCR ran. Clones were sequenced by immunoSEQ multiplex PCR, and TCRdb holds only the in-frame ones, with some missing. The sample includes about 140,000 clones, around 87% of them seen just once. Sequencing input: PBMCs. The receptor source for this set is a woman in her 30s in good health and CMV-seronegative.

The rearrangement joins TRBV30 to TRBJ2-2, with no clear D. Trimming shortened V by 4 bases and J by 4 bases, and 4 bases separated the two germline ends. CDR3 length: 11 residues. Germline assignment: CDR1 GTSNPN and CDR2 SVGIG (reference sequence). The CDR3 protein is CAWTLTGELFF. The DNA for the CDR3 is TGTGCCTGGACTCTCACCGGGGAGCTGTTTTTT.

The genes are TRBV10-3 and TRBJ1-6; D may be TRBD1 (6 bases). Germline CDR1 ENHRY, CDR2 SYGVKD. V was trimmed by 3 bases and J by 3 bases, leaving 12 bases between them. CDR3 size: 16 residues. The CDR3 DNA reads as TGTGCCATCAGTGAAGCTCGAGGGGGCTATAATTCACCCCTCCACTTT. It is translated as CAISEARGGYNSPLHF.

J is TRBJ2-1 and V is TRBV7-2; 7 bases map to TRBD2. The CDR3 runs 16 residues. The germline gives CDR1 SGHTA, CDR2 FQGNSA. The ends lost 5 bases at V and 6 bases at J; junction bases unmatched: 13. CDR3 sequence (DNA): TGTGCCAGCAGCCCCCAGCGGGACTCTAGGATCAATGAGCAGTTCTTC. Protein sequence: CASSPQRDSRINEQFF.

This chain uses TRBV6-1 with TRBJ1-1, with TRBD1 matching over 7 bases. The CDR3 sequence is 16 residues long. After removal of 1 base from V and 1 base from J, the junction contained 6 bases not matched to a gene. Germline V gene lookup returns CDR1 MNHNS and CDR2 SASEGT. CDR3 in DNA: TGTGCCAGCAGTGAAGTAACAGGGGCCCCGAACACTGAAGCTTTCTTT. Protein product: CASSEVTGAPNTEAFF.

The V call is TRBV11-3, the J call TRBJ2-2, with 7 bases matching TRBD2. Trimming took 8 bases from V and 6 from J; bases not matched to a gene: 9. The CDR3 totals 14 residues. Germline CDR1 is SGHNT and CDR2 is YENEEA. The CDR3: CASARTSAAGELFF. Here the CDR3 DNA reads TGTGCCAGCGCCAGGACTAGTGCTGCCGGGGAGCTGTTTTTT.

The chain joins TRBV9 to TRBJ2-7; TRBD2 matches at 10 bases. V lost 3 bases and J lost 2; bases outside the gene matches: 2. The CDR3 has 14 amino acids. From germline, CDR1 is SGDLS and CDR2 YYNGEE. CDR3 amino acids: CASSASGRAYEQYF. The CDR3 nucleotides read TGTGCCAGCAGCGCCAGCGGGAGGGCCTACGAGCAGTACTTC. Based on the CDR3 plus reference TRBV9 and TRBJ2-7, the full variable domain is DSGVTQTPKHLITATGQRVTLRCSPRSGDLSVYWYQQSLDQGLQFLIQYYNGEERAKGNILERFSAQQFPDLHSELNLSSLELGDSALYFCASSASGRAYEQYFGPGTRLTVT.

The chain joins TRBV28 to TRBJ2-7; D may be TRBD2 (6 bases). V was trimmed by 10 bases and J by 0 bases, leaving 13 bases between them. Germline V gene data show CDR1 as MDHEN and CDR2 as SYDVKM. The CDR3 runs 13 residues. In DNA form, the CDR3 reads TGTGCCATCATGCAGGACTACTCCTACGAGCAGTACTTC. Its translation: CAIMQDYSYEQYF.

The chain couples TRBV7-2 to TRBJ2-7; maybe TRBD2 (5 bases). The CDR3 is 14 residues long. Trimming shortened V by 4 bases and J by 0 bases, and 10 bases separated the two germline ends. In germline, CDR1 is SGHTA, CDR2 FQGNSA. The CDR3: CASSSSGSSYEQYF. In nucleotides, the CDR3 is TGTGCCAGCAGCTCCTCGGGGAGCTCCTACGAGCAGTACTTC. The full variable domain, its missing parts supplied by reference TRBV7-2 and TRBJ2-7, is GAGVSQSPSNKVTEKGKDVELRCDPISGHTALYWYRQSLGQGLEFLIYFQGNSAPDKSGLPSDRFSAERTGGSVSTLTIQRTQQEDSAVYLCASSSSGSSYEQYFGPGTRLTVT.

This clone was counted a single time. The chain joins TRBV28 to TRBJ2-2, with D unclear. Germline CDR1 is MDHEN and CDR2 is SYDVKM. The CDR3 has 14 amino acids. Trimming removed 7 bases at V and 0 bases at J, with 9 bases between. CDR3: CASTATSNTGELFF. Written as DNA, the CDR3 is TGTGCCAGCACAGCGACCTCGAACACCGGGGAGCTGTTTTTT.

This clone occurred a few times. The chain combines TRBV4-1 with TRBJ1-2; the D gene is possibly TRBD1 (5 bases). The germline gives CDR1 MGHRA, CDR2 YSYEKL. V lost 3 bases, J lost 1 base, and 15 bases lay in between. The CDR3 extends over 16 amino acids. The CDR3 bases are TGCGCCAGCAGCCAGACCCTGACCAGGGTTAACTATGGCTACACCTTC. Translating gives CASSQTLTRVNYGYTF.

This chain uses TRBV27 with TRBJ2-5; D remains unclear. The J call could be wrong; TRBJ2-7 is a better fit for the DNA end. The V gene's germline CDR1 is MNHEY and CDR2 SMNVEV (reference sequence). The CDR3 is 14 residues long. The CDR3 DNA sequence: TGTGCCAGCAGTTCGAGTCACGAGTCCTACGAGCAGTACTTC. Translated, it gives CASSSSHESYEQYF.

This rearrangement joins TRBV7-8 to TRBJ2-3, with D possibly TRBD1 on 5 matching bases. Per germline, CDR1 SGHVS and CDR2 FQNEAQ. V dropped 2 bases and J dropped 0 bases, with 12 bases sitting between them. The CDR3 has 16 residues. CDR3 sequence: CASSLRQIPSTDTQYF. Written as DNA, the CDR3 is TGTGCCAGCAGCTTACGACAGATCCCTAGCACAGATACGCAGTATTTT.

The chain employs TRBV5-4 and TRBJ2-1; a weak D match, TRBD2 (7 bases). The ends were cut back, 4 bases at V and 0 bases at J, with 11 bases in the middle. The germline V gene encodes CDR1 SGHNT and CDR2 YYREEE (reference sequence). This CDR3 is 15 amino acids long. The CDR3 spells CASSDGGRSYNEQFF. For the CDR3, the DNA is TGTGCCAGCAGCGACGGGGGGCGCTCCTACAATGAGCAGTTCTTC.

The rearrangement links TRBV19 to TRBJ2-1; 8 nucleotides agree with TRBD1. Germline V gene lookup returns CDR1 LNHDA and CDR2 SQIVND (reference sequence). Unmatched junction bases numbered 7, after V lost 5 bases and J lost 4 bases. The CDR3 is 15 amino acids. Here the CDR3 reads CASSFGTGGYNEQFF. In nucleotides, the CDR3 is TGTGCCAGTAGTTTTGGAACAGGGGGGTACAATGAGCAGTTCTTC.

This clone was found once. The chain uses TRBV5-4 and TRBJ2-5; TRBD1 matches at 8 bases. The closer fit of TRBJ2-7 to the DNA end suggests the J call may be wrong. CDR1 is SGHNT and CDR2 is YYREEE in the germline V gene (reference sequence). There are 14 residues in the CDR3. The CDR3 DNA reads TGTGCCAGCAGCTTGGGGACAGGGACCTACGAGCAGTACTTC. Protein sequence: CASSLGTGTYEQYF.

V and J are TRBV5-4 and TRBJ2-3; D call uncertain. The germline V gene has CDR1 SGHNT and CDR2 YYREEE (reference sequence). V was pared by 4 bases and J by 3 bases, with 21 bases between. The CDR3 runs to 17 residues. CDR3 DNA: TGTGCCAGCAGCCCAGCCCGAAACAGCCCCCGAACAGATACGCAGTATTTT. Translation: CASSPARNSPRTDTQYF.

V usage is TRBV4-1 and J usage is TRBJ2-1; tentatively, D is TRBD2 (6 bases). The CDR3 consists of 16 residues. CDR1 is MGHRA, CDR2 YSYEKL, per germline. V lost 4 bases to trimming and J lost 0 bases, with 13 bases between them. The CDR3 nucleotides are TGCGCCAGCAGCCTGGCGGGGACTCCCTCCTACAATGAGCAGTTCTTC. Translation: CASSLAGTPSYNEQFF.

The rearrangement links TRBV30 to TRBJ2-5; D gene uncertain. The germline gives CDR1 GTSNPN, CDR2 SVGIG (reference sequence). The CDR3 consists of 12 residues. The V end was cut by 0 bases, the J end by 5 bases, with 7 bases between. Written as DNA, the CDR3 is TGTGCCTGGAGTGTTGGTGAGGAGACCCAGTACTTC. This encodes CAWSVGEETQYF.

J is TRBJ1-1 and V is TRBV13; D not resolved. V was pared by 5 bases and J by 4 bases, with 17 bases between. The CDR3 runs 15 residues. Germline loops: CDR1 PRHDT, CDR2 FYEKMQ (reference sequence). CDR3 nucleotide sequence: TGTGCCAGCAGCATATACTCGACATACCCCACTGAAGCTTTCTTT. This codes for CASSIYSTYPTEAFF.

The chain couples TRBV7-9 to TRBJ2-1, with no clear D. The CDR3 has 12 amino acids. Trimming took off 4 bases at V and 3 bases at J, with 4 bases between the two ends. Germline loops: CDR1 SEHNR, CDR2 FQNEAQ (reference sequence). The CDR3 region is CASSSYYNEQFF. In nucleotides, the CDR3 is TGTGCCAGCAGCTCTTACTACAATGAGCAGTTCTTC.

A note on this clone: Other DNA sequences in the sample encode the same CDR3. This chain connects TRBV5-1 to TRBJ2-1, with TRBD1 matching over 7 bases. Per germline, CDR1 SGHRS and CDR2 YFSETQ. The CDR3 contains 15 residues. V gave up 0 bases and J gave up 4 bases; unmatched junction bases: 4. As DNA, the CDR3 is TGCGCCAGCAGCTTGGTAGGGGGCGCGTACAATGAGCAGTTCTTC. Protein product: CASSLVGGAYNEQFF.

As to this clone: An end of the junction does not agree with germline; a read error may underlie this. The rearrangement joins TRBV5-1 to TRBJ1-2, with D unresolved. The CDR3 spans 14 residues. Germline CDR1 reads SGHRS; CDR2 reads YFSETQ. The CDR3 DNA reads TGCGCCAGCAGCTTGACGGAGGCGGGCTATGGCTACCCCTTC. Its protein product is CASSLTEAGYGYPF.

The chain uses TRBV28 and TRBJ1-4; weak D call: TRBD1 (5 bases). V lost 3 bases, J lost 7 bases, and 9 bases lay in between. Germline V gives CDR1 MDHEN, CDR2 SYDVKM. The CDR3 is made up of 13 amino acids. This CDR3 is CASSFPGVEKLFF. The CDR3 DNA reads TGTGCCAGCAGTTTTCCGGGGGTTGAAAAACTGTTTTTT. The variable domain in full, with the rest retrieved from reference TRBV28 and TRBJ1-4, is DVKVTQSSRYLVKRTGEKVFLECVQDMDHENMFWYRQDPGLGLRLIYFSYDVKMKEKGDIPEGYSVSREKKERFSLILESASTNQTSMYLCASSFPGVEKLFFGSGTQLSVL.